Below, 26 T cell receptor beta chains from the same sample are listed, as sequenced in a study of identical twins. Using its own MiXCR run on the 5' RACE reads, TCRdb lists one record per CDR3 protein. The data show about 700,000 distinct CDR3 sequences, around 8.6% seen once. This same sample was also part of a study on yellow fever vaccine responses in identical twins.

Sequenced sample: PBMCs. The source is a woman younger than 30 in good health.

This clonotype was picked up a small number of times. The rearrangement joins TRBV5-5 to TRBJ2-7, with 11 bases identical to TRBD1. The CDR3 is 16 amino acids. CDR1 and CDR2 from the germline V gene are SGHKS and YYEKEE (reference sequence). The V segment lost 3 bases and the J segment 1 base; nucleotides outside the gene matches: 6. The CDR3 loop is CASSSRGTGGSYEQYF. The CDR3 DNA follows: TGTGCCAGCAGCTCCCGGGGGACAGGGGGTTCCTACGAGCAGTACTTC.

The chain is built from TRBV20-1 and TRBJ2-1, with 9 positions matching TRBD1. The CDR3 runs 15 residues. The ends lost 0 bases at V and 6 bases at J; junction bases unmatched: 6. Germline CDR1 and CDR2: DFQATT and SNEGSKA (reference sequence). The CDR3 here is CSARDAGQGINEQFF. CDR3 sequence (DNA): TGCAGTGCTAGAGATGCGGGACAGGGAATCAATGAGCAGTTCTTC.

The chain has TRBV19 and TRBJ2-4; no firm D call. V lost 5 bases, J lost 2 bases, and 13 bases lay in between. The CDR3 is made up of 15 amino acids. From germline, CDR1 is LNHDA and CDR2 SQIVND (reference sequence). As DNA, the CDR3 is TGTGCCAGTAGTGGCCGGAGAGAGACCAAAAACATTCAGTACTTC. Encoded protein: CASSGRRETKNIQYF.

V and J are TRBV5-1 and TRBJ1-1; 10 bases fit TRBD1. The germline CDR1 and CDR2 sequences are SGHRS and YFSETQ. The CDR3 runs 16 residues. The V segment lost 4 bases and the J segment 1 base; nucleotides outside the gene matches: 7. The CDR3 spells CASSGDRGLRNTEAFF. CDR3 DNA sequence: TGCGCCAGCAGCGGAGACAGGGGGCTCCGGAACACTGAAGCTTTCTTT.

The chain is built from TRBV19 and TRBJ2-3; no reliable D call. Trimming cost V 0 bases and J 3 bases, with 4 bases left between them. This CDR3 has 13 amino acids. Germline CDR1 and CDR2: LNHDA and SQIVND (reference sequence). CDR3 sequence: CASSIDGTDTQYF. The CDR3 nucleotides read TGTGCCAGTAGTATAGACGGGACAGATACGCAGTATTTT.

Written as DNA, the CDR3 is TGTGCCAGTAGTACGAACAGGGCGCTTGATGGCTACACCTTC. Amino acids: CASSTNRALDGYTF. The rearrangement links TRBV19 to TRBJ1-2, with D maybe TRBD1 (6 bases). This CDR3 comprises 14 residues. Trimming stripped 4 bases from V and 6 bases from J, with 15 bases between. Germline values: CDR1 LNHDA, CDR2 SQIVND (reference sequence).

This chain links TRBV7-9 with TRBJ2-7; D is perhaps TRBD2 (5 bases). V dropped 4 bases and J dropped 1 base, with 14 bases sitting between them. Looked up from germline, CDR1 is SEHNR and CDR2 is FQNEAQ (reference sequence). This CDR3 spans 15 amino acids. The CDR3 loop is CASSSELLGSYEQYF. The CDR3 nucleotides are TGTGCCAGCAGCTCTGAGCTACTAGGATCCTACGAGCAGTACTTC.

This clonotype was observed a few times. This rearrangement joins TRBV9 to TRBJ2-1; 10 bases map to TRBD2. The trim removed 5 bases at V and 2 bases at J, leaving 7 bases unmatched. The CDR3 is 16 residues long. Germline CDR1 and CDR2: SGDLS and YYNGEE. The CDR3 nucleotides read TGTGCCAGCAGTGACCCCACTAGCGGGGCCTACAATGAGCAGTTCTTC. It specifies CASSDPTSGAYNEQFF. The full variable domain, with the rest looked up from reference TRBV9 and TRBJ2-1, is DSGVTQTPKHLITATGQRVTLRCSPRSGDLSVYWYQQSLDQGLQFLIQYYNGEERAKGNILERFSAQQFPDLHSELNLSSLELGDSALYFCASSDPTSGAYNEQFFGPGTRLTVL.

This clonotype occurred a few times. J is TRBJ2-1 and V is TRBV6-1; TRBD1 agrees at 11 bases. Germline CDR1 and CDR2: MNHNS and SASEGT. J lost 6 bases, V lost 6 bases, and 4 bases had no gene match. This CDR3 has 14 residues. This CDR3 is CASRGQGVSNEQFF. In DNA form, the CDR3 reads TGTGCCAGCAGGGGACAGGGGGTAAGCAATGAGCAGTTCTTC.

The chain employs TRBV11-2 and TRBJ1-3; unclear D gene. V lost 0 bases to trimming and J lost 0 bases, with 9 bases between them. This CDR3 is built from 16 residues. CDR1 and CDR2 from the germline V gene are SGHAT and FQNNGV. CDR3 nucleotides: TGTGCCAGCAGCTTAGATGCACGGTACTCTGGAAACACCATATATTTT. This sequence encodes CASSLDARYSGNTIYF.

This clonotype was counted only a few times. This chain uses TRBV2 with TRBJ2-3; the D gene is possibly TRBD1 (6 bases). V lost 5 bases to trimming and J lost 2 bases, with 14 bases between them. Per germline, CDR1 SNHLY and CDR2 FYNNEI. CDR3 length: 15 residues. In nucleotides, the CDR3 is TGTGCCAGCAGTTCCTGGACAGCTAACACAGATACGCAGTATTTT. It specifies CASSSWTANTDTQYF.

The CDR3 loop is CSGAVPLNEQFF. DNA of the CDR3: TGCAGTGGGGCTGTTCCTTTAAATGAGCAGTTCTTC. This chain uses TRBV20-1 with TRBJ2-1, with unresolved D. The length of the CDR3 is 12 residues. Germline CDR1 and CDR2: DFQATT and SNEGSKA (reference sequence). With 7 bases removed from V and 7 bases from J, the gap between germline ends came to 14 bases.

This clonotype was counted at least ten times. This sequence joins TRBV5-1 and TRBJ2-1; 9 nucleotides agree with TRBD1. Germline V CDR1 and CDR2: SGHRS, YFSETQ. This CDR3 is 13 amino acids long. Trimming cost V 4 bases and J 8 bases; bases outside gene matches: 4. CDR3 DNA sequence: TGCGCCAGCAGCGGGACAGGGTCAGATGAGCAGTTCTTC. This gives the protein CASSGTGSDEQFF.

This clonotype was counted only a few times. The V and J genes are TRBV2 and TRBJ1-2, with 12 bases that match TRBD1. CDR3 length: 13 residues. Germline loops: CDR1 SNHLY, CDR2 FYNNEI. CDR3 in amino acids: CAYAGTGGNGYTF. The CDR3 bases are TGTGCTTACGCCGGGACAGGGGGCAACGGCTACACCTTC.

The V gene is TRBV13, the J gene TRBJ1-4; possibly TRBD1 for D (5 bases). The CDR3 has 14 amino acids. The germline CDR1 and CDR2 sequences are PRHDT and FYEKMQ (reference sequence). V dropped 6 bases and J dropped 2 bases, with 10 bases sitting between them. This CDR3 is CASRGLLTNEKLFF. Written as DNA, the CDR3 is TGTGCCAGCAGGGGACTACTTACTAATGAAAAACTGTTTTTT. The full variable domain, rest sourced from reference TRBV13 and TRBJ1-4, is AAGVIQSPRHLIKEKRETATLKCYPIPRHDTVYWYQQGPGQDPQFLISFYEKMQSDKGSIPDRFSAQQFSDYHSELNMSSLELGDSALYFCASRGLLTNEKLFFGSGTQLSVL.

This clonotype was found a few times. This rearrangement joins TRBV19 to TRBJ2-1; 10 bases match TRBD2. This CDR3 is 15 amino acids long. CDR1 and CDR2 (germline): LNHDA, SQIVND (reference sequence). V dropped 6 bases and J dropped 1; count of bases not matched to a gene: 3. For the CDR3, the DNA is TGTGCCAGTAGGGCTAGCGGGAGTTCCTACAATGAGCAGTTCTTC. This encodes CASRASGSSYNEQFF.

This clonotype was observed a few times. The chain recombines TRBV20-1 with TRBJ2-4; 11 bases agree with TRBD2. Germline CDR1 reads DFQATT; CDR2 reads SNEGSKA (reference sequence). The CDR3 extends over 19 amino acids. The V gene end was trimmed by 2 bases and the J gene end by 0 bases; junction bases not matched to a gene: 12. Here the CDR3 reads CSARPYGTSGLLAKNIQYF. The CDR3 DNA reads as TGCAGTGCTAGACCTTACGGGACTAGCGGCCTGCTAGCCAAAAACATTCAGTACTTC.

This clonotype was seen many times. This chain connects TRBV12-3 or TRBV12-4 to TRBJ1-4; 8 bases line up with TRBD1. The V and J ends lost 5 bases and 4 bases, in that order; junction bases with no gene match: 6. This CDR3 comprises 15 residues. This chain's CDR3 is CASSAQGAGNEKLFF. The CDR3 nucleotides are TGTGCCAGCAGTGCCCAGGGGGCTGGTAATGAAAAACTGTTTTTT.

The chain recombines TRBV3-1 with TRBJ2-7, with D possibly being TRBD1 (5 bases). This CDR3 has 12 residues. The V and J ends lost 8 bases and 4 bases respectively, with 12 bases between them. Germline V gene lookup returns CDR1 LGHDT and CDR2 YNNKEL (reference sequence). CDR3 residues: CASSDSRYEQYF. The DNA for the CDR3 is TGTGCCAGCTCCGACAGCCGGTACGAGCAGTACTTC.

The chain carries TRBV20-1 and TRBJ2-2, with TRBD2 identical over 8 bases. This CDR3 region has 13 residues. Germline V lookup: CDR1 DFQATT, CDR2 SNEGSKA (reference sequence). V trimming: 6 bases; J trimming: 7 bases; junction bases outside the gene matches: 7. The CDR3 reads CSALREVGGELFF. In DNA form, the CDR3 reads TGCAGTGCCTTGCGGGAGGTTGGCGGGGAGCTGTTTTTT.

This clonotype was counted between two and nine times. This chain uses TRBV20-1 with TRBJ2-7, with 7 bases lining up with TRBD1. The trim removed 3 bases at V and 1 base at J, leaving 9 bases unmatched. This CDR3 region has 15 residues. Germline CDR1 reads DFQATT; CDR2 reads SNEGSKA (reference sequence). The CDR3 reads CSASNAGTVSYEQYF. The CDR3 DNA reads as TGCAGTGCTAGTAACGCCGGGACAGTTTCCTACGAGCAGTACTTC.

This clonotype showed up just a few times. The chain recombines TRBV18 with TRBJ1-1; D is uncertain. Germline V CDR1 and CDR2: KGHSH, LQKENI. Trimming took off 3 bases at V and 7 bases at J, with 12 bases between the two ends. The CDR3 length is 13 residues. In DNA, the CDR3 is TGTGCCAGCTCACCTGCAAGCTCGGGTGAAGCTTTCTTT. This gives the protein CASSPASSGEAFF.

This clonotype was recorded at least ten times. This sequence joins TRBV4-2 and TRBJ2-3; D uncertain. The germline gives CDR1 LGHNA, CDR2 YNFKEQ. V was cut by 0 bases and J by 4 bases, with 14 bases left in between. CDR3 size: 16 residues. The CDR3 nucleotides are TGTGCCAGCAGCCAAGATCTAGGTAGGGCTTCAGATACGCAGTATTTT. Amino acid sequence: CASSQDLGRASDTQYF.

This clonotype appeared a few times. This chain connects TRBV20-1 to TRBJ2-7, with D perhaps matching TRBD1 or TRBD2 (5 bases each). This CDR3 contains 16 residues. The V end lost 3 bases, the J end lost 2 bases, and 20 bases lay between the germline ends. Looked up from germline, CDR1 is DFQATT and CDR2 is SNEGSKA (reference sequence). This chain's CDR3 is CSASPTSGTKAYEQYF. In DNA, the CDR3 is TGCAGTGCTAGCCCAACCTCCGGGACCAAGGCCTACGAGCAGTACTTC.

This clonotype was observed at least ten times. V usage is TRBV24-1 and J usage is TRBJ2-7; TRBD1 matches at 9 bases. In germline, CDR1 is KGHDR, CDR2 SFDVKD. After removal of 5 bases from V and 5 bases from J, the junction contained 6 bases not matched to a gene. CDR3 size: 14 residues. The CDR3 DNA follows: TGTGCCACCAGTGCCGGACAGGGGAGTAACGAGCAGTACTTC. Encoded protein: CATSAGQGSNEQYF.

This clonotype was observed a few times. The V call is TRBV27, the J call TRBJ2-2; a possible D gene is TRBD2 (5 bases). The germline V gene has CDR1 MNHEY and CDR2 SMNVEV (reference sequence). The CDR3 covers 17 residues. Trimming pared 3 bases from V and 3 bases from J, leaving 17 bases between. DNA for the CDR3: TGTGCCAGCAGTTTCCCTCGGGCGGACTGGGACACCGGGGAGCTGTTTTTT. It specifies CASSFPRADWDTGELFF.